These 4 T cell receptor beta chains were sequenced from one sample in a study of radiotherapy plus CTLA-4 blockade in lung cancer. Generated by immunoSEQ multiplex PCR, the TCRdb table keeps only in-frame clones and is missing some. The table records approximately 100,000 clones, about 83% of them present only once. Specimen: peripheral blood, collected from a patient treated with radiotherapy plus ipilimumab. The receptors were sampled from a human donor with non-small cell lung cancer that progressed on radiotherapy plus ipilimumab. Some clones in this sample may be carry-over from other donors' samples.

Remarks on this clone: This CDR3 is also generated by other DNA sequences in the sample. The rearrangement joins TRBV5-1 to TRBJ1-5; TRBD1 might be the D (5 bases). The V gene lost 3 bases and the J gene lost 3 bases, with 10 bases spanning the gap. CDR1 is SGHRS, CDR2 YFSETQ, per germline. The CDR3 has 14 residues. CDR3 DNA sequence: TGCGCCAGCAGCTCTGGACAACCCAATCAGCCCCAGCATTTT. Protein product: CASSSGQPNQPQHF.

The rearrangement joins TRBV28 to TRBJ1-5; D gene uncertain. V lost 5 bases and J lost 5, with 7 bases in between. This CDR3 contains 12 residues. Per germline, CDR1 MDHEN and CDR2 SYDVKM. The CDR3 sequence is CASSLIYQPQHF. As DNA, the CDR3 is TGTGCCAGCAGTCTCATATATCAGCCCCAGCATTTT.

V gene TRBV9 combines with J gene TRBJ1-5; 7 nucleotides agree with TRBD1. Germline V lookup: CDR1 SGDLS, CDR2 YYNGEE. The J segment lost 4 bases and the V segment lost 0 bases, leaving 1 base of the junction unmatched. The CDR3 is made up of 14 amino acids. The DNA for the CDR3 is TGTGCCAGCAGCGTAGCAGGGGGGAATCAGCCCCAGCATTTT. Its protein is CASSVAGGNQPQHF. The full variable domain, its missing parts supplied by reference TRBV9 and TRBJ1-5, is DSGVTQTPKHLITATGQRVTLRCSPRSGDLSVYWYQQSLDQGLQFLIQYYNGEERAKGNILERFSAQQFPDLHSELNLSSLELGDSALYFCASSVAGGNQPQHFGDGTRLSIL.

The J gene is TRBJ2-3, the V gene TRBV7-2; 12 nucleotides line up with TRBD2. The CDR3 sequence is 15 residues long. Trimming at V came to 2 bases and at J to 7 bases, leaving 4 bases not matched to a gene. The germline V gene encodes CDR1 SGHTA and CDR2 FQGNSA. The CDR3 nucleotides read TGTGCCAGCAGCTTAAGGACTAGCGGGGCATATACGCAGTATTTT. As protein: CASSLRTSGAYTQYF.